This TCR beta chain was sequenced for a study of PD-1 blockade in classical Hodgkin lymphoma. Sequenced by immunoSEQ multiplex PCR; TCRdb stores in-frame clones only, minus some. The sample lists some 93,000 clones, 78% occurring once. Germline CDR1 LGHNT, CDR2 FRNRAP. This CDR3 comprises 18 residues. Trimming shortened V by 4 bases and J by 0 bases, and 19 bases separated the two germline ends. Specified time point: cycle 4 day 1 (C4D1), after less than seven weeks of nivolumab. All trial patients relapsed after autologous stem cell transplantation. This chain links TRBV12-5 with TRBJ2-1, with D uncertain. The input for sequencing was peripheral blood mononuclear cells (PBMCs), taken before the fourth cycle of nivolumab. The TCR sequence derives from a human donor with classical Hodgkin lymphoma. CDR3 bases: TGTGCTAGTGGTTGGTCTAGTGCTCTCCCCCCCTCCTACAATGAGCAGTTCTTC. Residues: CASGWSSALPPSYNEQFF.